This record covers a single T cell receptor (beta chain). Its antigen specificity is not known. One junction end disagrees with the germline gene, perhaps due to a read error. The data stem from a study of identical twins (dated by TCRdb to 2016 to 2018). Background on the whole study: The study deep-sequenced TCR alpha and beta repertoires from monozygotic twins, unrelated adults of various ages and cord blood to test whether fetal clonotypes persist. To rule out contamination, replicate twin experiments were performed at different times with different library preparation protocols. Results and caveats for the whole study, not just this receptor: The excess sharing between twins in beta out-of-frame sequences was weaker because fewer shared sequences reduced the signal-to-noise ratio. Fewer insertions were carried by abundant cord blood beta clonotypes, a similar but weaker trend appeared in young adult naive repertoires, and no such trend appeared in memory repertoires. Compared with coincidental sharing between unrelated individuals, out-of-frame TCR alpha sequences shared between twins showed an excess of sequences with low generation probability. In monozygotic twins, out-of-frame TCR alpha sharing was systematically underestimated by recombination models, although the models agreed with sharing between unrelated individuals. Invariant T cells such as MAIT and iNKT could partly confound zero-insertion analyses, although diverse VJ usage argued against such confounding for most clonotypes. Conclusions relied on cross-sectional statistical analysis, since the same donors could not be followed over many years.

Library preparation used 5' RACE. These reads were obtained on an Illumina HiSeq 2000. A universal primer binding site was added through template switching, and the final cDNA carried a unique molecular identifier so that TCR cDNA molecules could be counted accurately. Specific primers in the conserved constant-segment region were used to synthesize first-strand cDNA for the TCR alpha and beta chains. To control for contamination, every cDNA library carried two barcodes: a SMART-Mk sample barcode plus Illumina barcodes. TruSeq adapter sequences along with Illumina sample barcodes were introduced in two successive PCR steps. Sequencing of the TCR alpha and beta cDNA libraries was done on the Illumina HiSeq platform using custom primers. The authors processed their data as follows. Raw reads were processed with MiGEC to extract unique molecular identifiers, and MiXCR was used to determine CDR3 positions. Recombination models were inferred per individual with the repgenHMM and IGoR tools using an EM algorithm. Shared clonotype analysis was performed with the tcR package in R, normalizing sharing by the product of cloneset sizes. To study raw recombination free of thymic and clonal selection effects, out-of-frame nonproductive sequences were analyzed. In-frame beta chains were kept once TCRdb had trimmed the public reads at Q25 with fastp and called clones with MiXCR. A single entry per CDR3 protein holds the most common genes and DNA from its merged rows. The V and J calls, along with clone size, are taken from TCRdb and not from the paper's own processing. In all, the sample holds about 520,000 distinct CDR3 sequences, and roughly a fifth of those were seen once. The top ten clones comprise 0.91% of the sample.

Counted from cysteine to phenylalanine, this CDR3 has 13 amino acids. The sequence is cut down to CDR3 DNA, 39 bases in frame from base 1. CDR1 and CDR2 (SNHLY, FYNNEI) derive from the germline V gene. Only healthy Caucasian donors were included. The twin cohort consisted of three pairs of female monozygotic twins, all aged roughly 18 to 30 years. Positive isolation kits from Invitrogen were used to isolate CD4+ and CD8+ T cell populations. Separately, the same data were catalogued under a study of T cells expressing NK-cell markers. The second study's authors report: Three sorted T-cell subsets (CD3+CD56+NKG2C+, CD3+CD56+NKG2C- and CD3+CD56-NKG2C+) from fewer than 10 donors had their TCR beta-chain repertoires profiled. Among the eight sequenced donors, seven were HCMV-seropositive and one was HCMV-seronegative. In several experiments an anti-gammadeltaTCR antibody was added to restrict sorting to alphabetaTCR-expressing T cells. For roughly six donors, the dominant CD3+CD56+NKG2C+ clonotypes were among the top 10 CD8+ clonotypes and accounted for roughly 1.0-8% of CD8+ T cells. Those dominant clonotypes were again the most abundant among CD3+CD56-NKG2C+ cells in a few donors, at roughly 25-60.1%. Whether the expanded NKG2C-expressing T cell clones were specific for HCMV antigens was left unclear. Randomly selected healthy volunteers, three men and five women, were used as the eight sequenced donors. HCMV serostatus was determined by detecting HCMV-specific IgG in serum with a commercial ELISA kit. Reads were demultiplexed and grouped by UMI with MIGEC, and clonotypes were assembled and quantified with MiTCR. To remove erroneous sequences, TCR cDNA sequences were retained only when supported by two or more reads. The tcR package was used for downstream repertoire analysis, and clonotypes were matched between fractions using CDR3 nucleotide sequence together with V segment. VDJmatch was used to annotate antigen specificity against VDJdb, with one amino acid substitution in CDR3 permitted.

This sequence originates from a woman younger than 35 in good health. Specimen: CD4+ T cells sorted from blood. Here the chain combines TRBV2 and TRBJ1-1; a tentative D call is TRBD1 (5 bases match). The DNA sequence reads TGTGCCAGCTGTGAAGACAGTTATACTGAAGCTTTCTTT. Its product reads: CASCEDSYTEAFF.